This paragraph covers one TCR beta chain sequence. The clone's antigen remains unknown. Base qualities are not provided; no much larger clone lies one nucleotide away. TCRbeta CDR3 regions were amplified from genomic DNA using the immunoSEQ Assay, a bias-controlled multiplex PCR. Turning to the authors' computational methods: The number of nucleated cells in each sample was estimated by amplification of reference gene primers within the assay. Sequence reads were collapsed and filtered to measure the absolute abundance of every unique TCRbeta CDR3 rearrangement. For each sample, productive Simpson clonality was calculated as the square root of Simpson's diversity index over productive rearrangements. TCRdb obtained this table from immuneACCESS and retained in-frame rearrangements with V and J assigned. These tables miss some clones; where compared with another copy, unresolved V genes account for less than half of the shortfall, and the remainder is unexplained. V and J calls and clone size are given by that table; D and trimming were obtained from the DNA. The sample table shows approximately 70,000 clones, and under 95% are seen once. Around 9.1% of the sample rests with the top ten.

The data were taken from a study of blood T cell repertoires in COVID-19 (TCRdb year 2020). Concerning the study at large: Collaborator samples came from the United States, Italy and Spain and covered acute and convalescent phases of COVID-19. The prospective study material was composed of cDNA or gDNA derived from T cells, B-cell-depleted T cells, or PBMCs. Subjects who had been exposed to COVID-19, were actively infected with it, or had recovered from it provided the deeply sampled blood TCRbeta repertoires that made up the dataset. A freely available public database, intended as a resource for researchers studying the immune response to SARS-CoV-2, is where the repertoires were released. The samples were drawn from the first 160 participants of the ongoing ImmuneRACE study and from some 1,300 subjects provided by 6 global collaborators. Nearly every sample came with metadata listing a de-identified subject ID, COVID-19 status, age in years and sex. Where HLA class I and class II types were available, the types were taken from metadata supplied by the sample provider, not from assay-based typing.

The research as a whole found: The quantity of clinical and demographic metadata differed by source and by participant and was supplied without curation.

The collaborating institutions used their own protocols to collect whole blood in K2EDTA tubes. For TCRbeta analysis, collaborators shipped samples as frozen whole blood, isolated PBMCs, or DNA extracted from either of those sample types. Unmatched junction bases come to 18, with V trimmed by 0 bases and J by 4 bases. Spanning cysteine to phenylalanine, the CDR3 consists of 20 amino acids. The only DNA kept is the CDR3, 60 bases in frame from the first base. CDR1 SGHTA and CDR2 FQGNSA are derived from the germline V gene. The sample was peripheral blood. The TCR comes from a human donor in a cohort sampled during active COVID-19. Recombination connected TRBV7-2 to TRBJ2-5; 9 of the junction bases match TRBD2. The CDR3 corresponds to CASSLAGISGRTPKGETQYF. In nucleotide form, the sequence is TGTGCCAGCAGCTTAGCGGGTATTAGCGGGAGAACACCCAAGGGAGAGACCCAGTACTTC.